The 16 T cell receptor beta chains below come from one sample, sequenced in a study of cytomegalovirus exposure and HLA in healthy donors. A multiplex PCR was run with 60 Vbeta primers and 13 Jbeta primers. Libraries were prepared by immunoSEQ multiplex PCR; TCRdb keeps only in-frame clonotypes and omits some of them. The sample lists roughly 100,000 clones, 65% to 80% occurring once. Material for sequencing was PBMCs. The receptor source for this set is a woman aged 45-65 years in good health and CMV-seropositive.

The gene calls are TRBV11-1 and TRBJ2-3; D remains unclear. The CDR3 has 14 amino acids. Trimming took off 5 bases at V and 1 base at J, with 10 bases between the two ends. Germline assignment: CDR1 SGHAT and CDR2 FQDESV (reference sequence). CDR3 bases: TGTGCCAGCAGCCGTGAGCTCCGCACAGATACGCAGTATTTT. Its translation: CASSRELRTDTQYF.

To note about this clone: At one of its ends the junction is not consistent with the germline gene, which may arise from a read error. The CDR3 is CSSSLADLGGYTF. The CDR3 bases are TGTTCCAGCAGCTTAGCGGACTTGGGGGGCTACACCTTC. The genes are TRBV7-9 and TRBJ1-2; D is unresolved. Germline V gene sequence: CDR1 SEHNR, CDR2 FQNEAQ (reference sequence). The CDR3 totals 13 residues. Filled out from reference TRBV7-9 and TRBJ1-2, the complete variable domain reads DTGVSQNPRHKITKRGQNVTFRCDPISEHNRLYWYRQTLGQGPEFLTYFQNEAQLEKSRLLSDRFSAERPKGSFSTLEIQRTEQGDSAMYLCSSSLADLGGYTFGSGTRLTVV.

This clone was observed a few times. The chain uses TRBV4-2 and TRBJ2-1; 8 nucleotides line up with TRBD1. V was pared by 4 bases and J by 7 bases, with 9 bases of the junction left unmatched. This CDR3 has 15 residues. Germline loops: CDR1 LGHNA, CDR2 YNFKEQ. DNA of the CDR3: TGTGCCAGCAGCCCTGGACAGGGTCGGGAAAATGAGCAGTTCTTC. Its translation is CASSPGQGRENEQFF.

V is TRBV11-2 and J is TRBJ2-7, with no clear D. This CDR3 is 12 amino acids long. Trimming shortened V by 1 base and J by 7 bases, and 8 bases separated the two germline ends. Germline CDR1 and CDR2: SGHAT and FQNNGV. The CDR3 reads CASSLVMREQYF. In DNA form, the CDR3 reads TGTGCCAGCAGCTTAGTCATGAGGGAGCAGTACTTC.

This sequence joins TRBV19 and TRBJ2-5, with 9 positions matching TRBD2. The germline CDR1 and CDR2 sequences are LNHDA and SQIVND (reference sequence). The ends lost 3 bases at V and 0 bases at J; junction bases unmatched: 5. This CDR3 is built from 16 residues. As DNA, the CDR3 is TGTGCCAGTAGTATTTCCAGCGGGGGGTACCAAGAGACCCAGTACTTC. This codes for CASSISSGGYQETQYF.

The V and J genes are TRBV11-2 and TRBJ2-3, with TRBD2 matching 9 bases. V dropped 6 bases and J dropped 6; count of bases not matched to a gene: 7. Germline V gene data show CDR1 as SGHAT and CDR2 as FQNNGV. CDR3 length: 14 residues. CDR3 in amino acids: CASSSSGGPDTQYF. The CDR3, as DNA: TGTGCCAGCAGTTCCAGCGGGGGGCCTGATACGCAGTATTTT.

This rearrangement joins TRBV4-2 to TRBJ2-7, with TRBD2 matching 7 bases. This CDR3 comprises 14 residues. CDR1 and CDR2 (germline): LGHNA, YNFKEQ. V lost 1 base and J lost 4; bases outside the gene matches: 4. Here the CDR3 DNA reads TGTGCCAGCAGCCAAGGGGGGGGGATTTACGAGCAGTACTTC. Protein product: CASSQGGGIYEQYF.

The chain recombines TRBV6-5 with TRBJ2-3, with TRBD2 matching 11 bases. V gave up 2 bases and J gave up 5 bases; unmatched junction bases: 3. The CDR3 covers 15 residues. Germline loops: CDR1 MNHEY, CDR2 SVGAGI. The CDR3 DNA reads TGTGCCAGCAGTTACACTCTAGCGGGGGGAGATACGCAGTATTTT. Its protein product is CASSYTLAGGDTQYF.

J is TRBJ2-7 and V is TRBV7-2, with D tentatively TRBD2 (5 bases). CDR1 and CDR2 (germline): SGHTA, FQGNSA. The CDR3 has 15 amino acids. V was clipped by 1 base and J by 0 bases, with 10 bases between them. CDR3 in amino acids: CASSLEAGYSYEQYF. DNA for the CDR3: TGTGCCAGCAGCTTAGAGGCGGGTTACTCCTACGAGCAGTACTTC. Full variable domain (rest looked up from reference TRBV7-2 and TRBJ2-7): GAGVSQSPSNKVTEKGKDVELRCDPISGHTALYWYRQSLGQGLEFLIYFQGNSAPDKSGLPSDRFSAERTGGSVSTLTIQRTQQEDSAVYLCASSLEAGYSYEQYFGPGTRLTVT.

This rearrangement joins TRBV7-3 to TRBJ1-1, with D maybe TRBD1 (6 bases). The V gene lost 4 bases and the J gene lost 1 base, with 7 bases spanning the gap. Germline V CDR1 and CDR2: SGHTA, FQGTGA. This CDR3 contains 13 residues. DNA for the CDR3: TGTGCCAGCAGCTCGGGACAGAACACTGAAGCTTTCTTT. Amino acids: CASSSGQNTEAFF.

In this sample, this clone turned up once. The genes are TRBV6-1 and TRBJ1-2; D uncertain. The CDR3 is made up of 14 amino acids. The germline V and J ends were trimmed by 5 bases and 8 bases, with 18 bases remaining between them. Germline-derived CDR1 and CDR2 are MNHNS and SASEGT. The CDR3 region is CASSLPGSRRGYTF. The CDR3 DNA reads TGTGCCAGCAGTCTCCCCGGCTCGAGGAGGGGCTACACCTTC.

The chain uses TRBV29-1 and TRBJ2-7; 11 bases agree with TRBD2. The CDR3 covers 14 residues. Trimming took 5 bases from V and 4 from J; bases not matched to a gene: 7. Germline assignment: CDR1 SQVTM and CDR2 ANQGSEA. The CDR3 sequence: CSVLGTSGIYEQYF. The CDR3 region has the DNA TGCAGCGTTCTCGGGACTAGCGGAATTTACGAGCAGTACTTC.

This clone was picked up one time. This chain links TRBV19 with TRBJ1-6, with TRBD1 matching 8 bases. Unmatched junction bases numbered 5, after V lost 1 base and J lost 6 bases. CDR1 and CDR2 (germline): LNHDA, SQIVND (reference sequence). CDR3 size: 16 residues. CDR3 region: CASSIAGQEFNSPLHF. Written as DNA, the CDR3 is TGTGCCAGTAGTATAGCGGGACAGGAATTTAATTCACCCCTCCACTTT.

The chain couples TRBV7-3 to TRBJ2-2; a weak D match, TRBD1 (6 bases). V lost 5 bases, J lost 6 bases, and 13 bases lay in between. There are 14 residues in the CDR3. Germline-derived CDR1 and CDR2 are SGHTA and FQGTGA. The CDR3 DNA sequence: TGTGCCAGCAGCAAACAAGGGGGAGCCGGGGAGCTGTTTTTT. Protein product: CASSKQGGAGELFF. Based on the CDR3 plus reference TRBV7-3 and TRBJ2-2, the full variable domain is GAGVSQTPSNKVTEKGKYVELRCDPISGHTALYWYRQSLGQGPEFLIYFQGTGAADDSGLPNDRFFAVRPEGSVSTLKIQRTERGDSAVYLCASSKQGGAGELFFGEGSRLTVL.

V gene TRBV6-1 combines with J gene TRBJ2-7, with 11 bases that match TRBD1. The trim removed 6 bases at V and 0 bases at J, leaving 1 base unmatched. Germline V gene lookup returns CDR1 MNHNS and CDR2 SASEGT. The CDR3 is made up of 14 amino acids. DNA for the CDR3: TGTGCCAGCAGGGGGACAGGGGGCTCCTACGAGCAGTACTTC. This gives the protein CASRGTGGSYEQYF.

This clone was recorded once. The chain links TRBV5-1 to TRBJ1-2; 9 bases agree with TRBD1. Trimming removed 4 bases from V and 8 bases from J; junction bases left unmatched: 9. CDR3 length: 14 amino acids. Germline V gives CDR1 SGHRS, CDR2 YFSETQ. CDR3 in amino acids: CASSRTGDLVGYTF. The CDR3, as DNA: TGCGCCAGCAGCCGGACAGGGGACCTCGTCGGCTACACCTTC.